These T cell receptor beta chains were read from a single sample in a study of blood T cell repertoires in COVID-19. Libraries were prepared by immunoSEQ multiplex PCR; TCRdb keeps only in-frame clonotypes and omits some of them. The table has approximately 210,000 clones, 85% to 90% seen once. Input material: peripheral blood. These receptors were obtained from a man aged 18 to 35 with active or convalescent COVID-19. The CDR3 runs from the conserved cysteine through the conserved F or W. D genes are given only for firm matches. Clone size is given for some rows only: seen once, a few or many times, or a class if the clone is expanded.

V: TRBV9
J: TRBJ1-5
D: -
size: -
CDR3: CASSLRGSNQPQHF
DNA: TGTGCCAGCAGCCTAAGGGGGAGCAATCAGCCCCAGCATTTT

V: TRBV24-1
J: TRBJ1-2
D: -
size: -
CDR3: CATSEPGQSYGYTF
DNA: TGTGCCACCAGTGAACCCGGACAGAGCTATGGCTACACCTTC

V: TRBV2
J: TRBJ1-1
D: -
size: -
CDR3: CASRSALAPNTEAFF
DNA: TGTGCCAGCAGGAGCGCACTAGCCCCGAACACTGAAGCTTTCTTT

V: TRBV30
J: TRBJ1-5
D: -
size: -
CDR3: CAWSVGGFPNQPQHF
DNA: TGTGCCTGGAGTGTTGGGGGCTTTCCCAATCAGCCCCAGCATTTT

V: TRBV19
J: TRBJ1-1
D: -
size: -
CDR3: CASSTLQGRTEAFF
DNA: TGTGCCAGTAGTACTTTACAGGGTCGCACTGAAGCTTTCTTT

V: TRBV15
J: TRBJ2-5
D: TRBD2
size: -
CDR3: CATSFGTSGMRQETQYF
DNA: TGTGCCACCAGCTTCGGGACTAGCGGGATGCGACAAGAGACCCAGTACTTC

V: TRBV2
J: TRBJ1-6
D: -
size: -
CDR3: CASRDFGGPNSPLHF
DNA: TGTGCCAGCAGAGATTTTGGGGGCCCGAATTCACCCCTCCACTTT

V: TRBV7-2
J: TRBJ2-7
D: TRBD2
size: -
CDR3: CASRQPLAGDYEQYF
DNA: TGTGCCAGCAGACAGCCCCTCGCGGGGGACTACGAGCAGTACTTC

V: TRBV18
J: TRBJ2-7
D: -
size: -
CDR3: CASSPPGSPAYEQYF
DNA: TGTGCCAGCTCACCACCCGGGAGCCCCGCCTACGAGCAGTACTTC

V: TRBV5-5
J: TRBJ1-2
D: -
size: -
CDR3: CASSLVPSGITYGYTF
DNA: TGTGCCAGCAGCTTGGTACCCTCGGGGATCACCTATGGCTACACCTTC

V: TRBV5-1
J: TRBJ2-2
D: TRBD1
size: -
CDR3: CASSAPGTGSTGELFF
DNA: TGCGCCAGCAGCGCCCCGGGGACAGGGAGTACCGGGGAGCTGTTTTTT

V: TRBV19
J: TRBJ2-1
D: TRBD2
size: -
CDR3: CASSIVGTNYNEQFF
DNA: TGTGCCAGTAGTATAGTGGGGACTAATTACAATGAGCAGTTCTTC

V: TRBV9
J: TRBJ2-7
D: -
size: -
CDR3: CASSAGRRDLDYEQYF
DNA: TGTGCCAGCAGCGCGGGACGCCGGGACTTAGACTACGAGCAGTACTTC

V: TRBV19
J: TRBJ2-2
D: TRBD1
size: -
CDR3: CASTTKGQGLAGELFF
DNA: TGTGCCAGTACCACCAAAGGACAGGGACTCGCCGGGGAGCTGTTTTTT

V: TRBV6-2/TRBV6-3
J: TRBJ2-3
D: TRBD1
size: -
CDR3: CASSYPLTGTVGSQYF
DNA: TGTGCCAGCAGTTACCCCTTAACCGGGACAGTGGGTTCGCAGTATTTT

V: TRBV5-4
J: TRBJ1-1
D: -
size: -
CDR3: CASSLVGRHEAFF
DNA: TGTGCCAGCAGCTTGGTAGGTCGACATGAAGCTTTCTTT

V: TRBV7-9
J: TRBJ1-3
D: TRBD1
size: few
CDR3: CASSPGGISGNTIYF
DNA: TGTGCCAGCAGCCCAGGGGGAATCTCTGGAAACACCATATATTTT

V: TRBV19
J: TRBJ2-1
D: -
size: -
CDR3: CATAVGYNEQFF
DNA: TGTGCCACCGCCGTCGGGTACAATGAGCAGTTCTTC